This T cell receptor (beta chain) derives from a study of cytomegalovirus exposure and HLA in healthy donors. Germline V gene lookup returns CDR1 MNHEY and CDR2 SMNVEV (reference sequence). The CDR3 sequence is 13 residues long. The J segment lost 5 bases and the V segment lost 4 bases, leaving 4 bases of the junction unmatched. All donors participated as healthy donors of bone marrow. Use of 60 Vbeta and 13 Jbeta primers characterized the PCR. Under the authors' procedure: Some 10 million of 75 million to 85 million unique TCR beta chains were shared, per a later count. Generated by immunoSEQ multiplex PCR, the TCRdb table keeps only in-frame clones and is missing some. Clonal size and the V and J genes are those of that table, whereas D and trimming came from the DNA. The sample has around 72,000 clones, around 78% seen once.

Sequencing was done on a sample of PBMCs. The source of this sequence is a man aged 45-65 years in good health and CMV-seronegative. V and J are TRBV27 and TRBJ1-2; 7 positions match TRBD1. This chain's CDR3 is CASSSARGYGYTF. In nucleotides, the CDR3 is TGTGCCAGCAGTTCGGCCAGGGGGTATGGCTACACCTTC.